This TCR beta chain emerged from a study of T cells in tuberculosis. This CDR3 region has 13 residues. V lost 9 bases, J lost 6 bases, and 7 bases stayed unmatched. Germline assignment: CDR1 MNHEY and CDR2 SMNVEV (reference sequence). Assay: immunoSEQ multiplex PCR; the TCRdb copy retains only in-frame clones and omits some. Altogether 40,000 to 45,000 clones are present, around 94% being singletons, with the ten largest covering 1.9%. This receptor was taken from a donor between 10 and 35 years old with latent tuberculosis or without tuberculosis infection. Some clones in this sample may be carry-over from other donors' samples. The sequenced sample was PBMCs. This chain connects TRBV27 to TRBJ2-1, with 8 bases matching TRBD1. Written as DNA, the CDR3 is TGTGCCAGTTGGACAGGGACCTGCAATGAGCAGTTCTTC. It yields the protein CASWTGTCNEQFF.